The entry that follows covers one TCR beta chain sequence. Its antigen is undetermined. The sample belongs to a study of a mutant IDH1 vaccine in newly diagnosed glioma. Study information: With temozolomide cycles, or 4-6 weeks after radiotherapy alone, vaccination was started.

Assay used: immunoSEQ multiplex PCR; TCRdb lists only in-frame clones, some missing. The repertoire holds about 94,000 clones, roughly 91% seen once, with over 0.7% in the top ten. Germline CDR1 MGHDK, CDR2 SYGVNS. The CDR3 runs to 11 residues. Trimming shortened V by 6 bases and J by 2 bases, and 4 bases separated the two germline ends. The time point here: week 47, end of study. In the vaccine, a single dose held 300 ug of the mutant IDH1 20-mer peptide, along with topical imiquimod. Eight vaccine doses were administered to patients at weeks 1, 3, 5, 7, 11, 15, 19 and 23. The sequences come from PBMCs, collected from a glioma patient whose treatment included an IDH1 peptide vaccine. V gene TRBV25-1 combines with J gene TRBJ2-5, with D unresolved. The sequence derives from a woman aged 45-60 years with glioma. The CDR3 reads CASRGQETQYF. DNA for the CDR3: TGTGCCAGCAGGGGGCAAGAGACCCAGTACTTC.